This T cell receptor (beta chain) was identified during a study of identifying expanded T cells in peripheral blood. The study, taken as a whole, reports: Clone count variance between approximately two-week samples rose with total template count.

Sequencing used immunoSEQ multiplex PCR; TCRdb keeps in-frame clones, though not all of them. This table holds 70,000 to 95,000 clones, about 87% found once. Of note for this clone: Its antigen is unknown.

This CDR3 is 13 amino acids long. In germline, CDR1 is KGHSH, CDR2 LQKENI. The V end was cut by 2 bases, the J end by 1 base, with 5 bases between. No infections or other immune events were documented during collection. The chain is built from TRBV18 and TRBJ1-1; no reliable D call. The sequenced sample was blood. This TCR derives from a person between 18 and 75 years old in good health. The CDR3 is CASSPSANTEAFF. In DNA, the CDR3 is TGTGCCAGCTCACCATCAGCGAACACTGAAGCTTTCTTT.